This TCR beta chain was identified during a study of blood T cell repertoires in COVID-19 (dated by TCRdb to about 2020). Study-wide context: Collaborator samples came from the United States, Italy and Spain and covered acute and convalescent phases of COVID-19. A de-identified subject ID, COVID-19 status, age in years and sex were almost always included in the sample metadata. The prospective study material was composed of cDNA or gDNA derived from T cells, B-cell-depleted T cells, or PBMCs. Samples were obtained from the ongoing ImmuneRACE study (first 160 participants) and from roughly 1,300 subjects provided by 6 global collaborators. The repertoires were released in a freely available public database meant as a resource for research on the immune response to SARS-CoV-2. Where available, HLA class I and class II types were obtained from metadata supplied by the sample provider rather than from assay-based typing. Subjects who had been exposed to COVID-19, were actively infected with it, or had recovered from it provided the deeply sampled blood TCRbeta repertoires that made up the dataset. The paper as a whole reports these results and caveats: How much clinical and demographic metadata was included differed by source and by participant, and the metadata was provided uncurated.

As for this clone: The antigen it binds to is not known. Base qualities are not recorded, but no much larger clone differs from it by a single base.

The cysteine opens and the phenylalanine closes a CDR3 of 13 amino acids. Kept here is only the CDR3 DNA, which spans 39 bases and is read in frame from base 1. Between the V and J ends, shortened by 1 base and 6 bases respectively, the junction contains 7 bases. As encoded in the germline V gene, CDR1 is SNHLY while CDR2 is FYNNEI. TCRbeta CDR3 regions were amplified from genomic DNA by means of the immunoSEQ Assay, a bias-controlled multiplex PCR. In the source study's methods: The number of nucleated cells in each sample was estimated from the amplification of reference gene primers within the assay. Sequence reads were collapsed and filtered to measure the absolute abundance of every unique TCRbeta CDR3 rearrangement. For each sample, productive Simpson clonality was calculated by taking the square root of Simpson's diversity index across productive rearrangements. TCRdb retrieved this table from immuneACCESS and kept in-frame rearrangements only. Not all clones are present; in checked studies, unresolved V genes account for under half, and no reason is known for the remainder. That table furnishes V, J and clone size, whereas the DNA furnished D and trimming. This sample has 100,000 or so clones in its table, and about 88% of those were observed once. 17% of the sample is held by the ten biggest clonotypes.

Collaborating institutions collected whole blood in K2EDTA tubes following their own protocols. For TCRbeta analysis, collaborators shipped samples in one of three forms: frozen whole blood, isolated PBMCs, or DNA extracted from either of those sample types. The clonotype was recovered from a woman aged 55 to 70 with acute or convalescent COVID-19. The sample consisted of peripheral blood. The rearranged segments are TRBV2 and TRBJ1-5; the D gene is not confidently resolved. CDR3 reads: CASSEGAPQPQHF. The DNA reads as follows: TGTGCCAGCAGTGAAGGGGCTCCTCAGCCCCAGCATTTT.